The 10 T cell receptor beta chains below were found in one sample sequenced in a study of T cell repertoires in cytomegalovirus infection. Antigen specificity for these receptors is unknown. In TCRdb, the reads were re-called with MiXCR into one record per CDR3 protein. The sample shows 350,000 to 400,000 distinct CDR3 sequences, just under 35% of them seen only once. The input for sequencing was cultured PBMCs, taken from culture after CMV antigen stimulation. The receptors were sampled from a human donor in good health (CMV status not recorded). Some clones in this sample may be carry-over from other donors' samples.

This clonotype was detected many times. V and J are TRBV7-2 and TRBJ1-1; the D is unclear. The CDR3 runs 14 residues. Trimming pared 5 bases from V and 0 bases from J, leaving 10 bases between. Germline V gene lookup returns CDR1 SGHTA and CDR2 FQGNSA. The CDR3 DNA follows: TGTGCCAGCAGCGTTGAAAACATGAACACTGAAGCTTTCTTT. Its protein product is CASSVENMNTEAFF.

This clonotype has a handful of counts. This chain joins TRBV25-1 and TRBJ2-1; 7 nucleotides align to TRBD1. Germline V gene lookup returns CDR1 MGHDK and CDR2 SYGVNS. The ends lost 1 base at V and 4 bases at J; junction bases unmatched: 4. This CDR3 spans 15 amino acids. The CDR3 sequence: CASSESGTAYNEQFF. In DNA form, the CDR3 reads TGTGCCAGCAGTGAATCTGGGACAGCATACAATGAGCAGTTCTTC.

This clonotype was observed many times. The V call is TRBV7-2, the J call TRBJ1-5, with D hard to call. The germline V gene encodes CDR1 SGHTA and CDR2 FQGNSA. This CDR3 has 13 amino acids. Trimming cost V 1 base and J 5 bases, with 6 bases left between them. The CDR3 loop reads CASSLGVDQPQHF. The CDR3 DNA sequence: TGTGCCAGCAGCTTAGGGGTTGATCAGCCCCAGCATTTT.

This clonotype was found a few times. The rearrangement joins TRBV3-1 to TRBJ2-3, with 7 bases lining up with TRBD2. Trimming took 11 bases from V and 6 from J; bases not matched to a gene: 11. The CDR3 consists of 13 residues. Looked up from germline, CDR1 is LGHDT and CDR2 is YNNKEL (reference sequence). CDR3 DNA sequence: TGTGCCCTGCGGGAGAGACCACAGGATACGCAGTATTTT. It translates to CALRERPQDTQYF.

This sequence joins TRBV5-4 and TRBJ2-5, with D possibly being TRBD1 or TRBD2 (6 bases each). The CDR3 consists of 13 residues. Germline CDR1 is SGHNT and CDR2 is YYREEE (reference sequence). Trimming took 5 bases from V and 5 from J, leaving 13 bases between them. The CDR3 DNA is TGTGCCAGCAGACACAGGAGGGGGGAGACCCAGTACTTC. This codes for CASRHRRGETQYF.

The sample holds one count of this clonotype. V is TRBV20-1 and J is TRBJ2-3; 8 positions agree with TRBD2. CDR3 length equals 13 residues. The V gene end was trimmed by 7 bases and the J gene end by 0 bases; junction bases not matched to a gene: 3. CDR1 is DFQATT and CDR2 is SNEGSKA in the germline V gene (reference sequence). The CDR3 nucleotides read TGCAGTGTGCTAGCGGGCAGCACAGATACGCAGTATTTT. The encoded protein is CSVLAGSTDTQYF.

This clonotype was observed a handful of times. The genes are TRBV29-1 and TRBJ1-5, with D perhaps matching TRBD1 (5 bases). V lost 6 bases and J 2 bases, leaving 8 bases between the germline ends. Germline CDR1 reads SQVTM; CDR2 reads ANQGSEA. This CDR3 has 12 residues. The CDR3 bases are TGCAGCGTGACAGTTGGCAATCAGCCCCAGCATTTT. This encodes CSVTVGNQPQHF.

This clonotype was counted only a few times. The chain is built from TRBV28 and TRBJ2-3, with TRBD1 matching over 9 bases. The germline V gene encodes CDR1 MDHEN and CDR2 SYDVKM. This CDR3 comprises 17 residues. V shed 5 bases, J shed 0 bases, and the junction held 9 bases outside the gene matches. The CDR3 reads CASSPSGTGLSTDTQYF. CDR3 bases: TGTGCCAGCAGTCCCAGCGGGACAGGGCTAAGCACAGATACGCAGTATTTT.

CDR3 coding DNA: TGTGCCAGCAGTTACCTTGACACCCTACCCTACGAGCAGTACTTC. Its translation is CASSYLDTLPYEQYF. V gene TRBV6-6 combines with J gene TRBJ2-7, with D unresolved. Germline CDR1 and CDR2: MNHNY and SVGAGI (reference sequence). The CDR3 extends over 15 amino acids. V was shortened by 2 bases and J by 2 bases, with 13 bases between the two germline ends.

In DNA, the CDR3 is TGTGCCTGGAGACGGGACAGATTCATGAACACTGAAGCTTTCTTT. Its translation is CAWRRDRFMNTEAFF. This chain links TRBV30 with TRBJ1-1; 7 bases fit TRBD1. Germline CDR1 GTSNPN, CDR2 SVGIG (reference sequence). V shed 3 bases, J shed 0 bases, and the junction held 7 bases outside the gene matches. This CDR3 spans 15 amino acids. The whole variable domain, remainder taken from reference TRBV30 and TRBJ1-1, is SQTIHQWPATLVQPVGSPLSLECTVEGTSNPNLYWYRQAAGRGLQLLFYSVGIGQISSEVPQNLSASRPQDRQFILSSKKLLLSDSGFYLCAWRRDRFMNTEAFFGQGTRLTVV.